The 27 T cell receptor beta chains below come from one sample, sequenced in a study of cytomegalovirus exposure and HLA in healthy donors. Use of 60 Vbeta and 13 Jbeta primers characterized the PCR. Only in-frame clones appear in the TCRdb table, and some are missing; sequencing was by immunoSEQ multiplex PCR. Found here are 150,000 to 200,000 clones, around 84% of them singletons; the top ten hold about 2.5%. The sequenced sample consisted of PBMCs. These receptor sequences come from a man aged 25 to 40 in good health and CMV-seropositive.

The chain couples TRBV6-5 to TRBJ1-1; 7 bases are shared with TRBD1. CDR1 and CDR2 (germline): MNHEY, SVGAGI. CDR3 length: 15 residues. Trimming at V came to 5 bases and at J to 0 bases, leaving 6 bases not matched to a gene. The CDR3 sequence: CASSQDRAMNTEAFF. In DNA form, the CDR3 reads TGTGCCAGCAGTCAAGACAGGGCCATGAACACTGAAGCTTTCTTT.

The genes are TRBV7-6 and TRBJ2-5; D perhaps matches TRBD1 (7 bases). Trimming shortened V by 4 bases and J by 5 bases, and 17 bases separated the two germline ends. There are 15 residues in the CDR3. In germline, CDR1 is SGHVS, CDR2 FNYEAQ. The CDR3 here is CASSSRGGRGETQYF. The CDR3, as DNA: TGTGCCAGCAGCTCTCGGGGAGGCAGGGGGGAGACCCAGTACTTC.

CDR3 sequence reads: CASSKGQGWTDTQYF. CDR3 sequence (DNA): TGTGCCAGCAGCAAGGGACAGGGGTGGACAGATACGCAGTATTTT. The chain has TRBV7-2 and TRBJ2-3; 10 bases are a match to TRBD1. CDR3 length: 15 amino acids. V lost 5 bases, J lost 3 bases, and 5 bases stayed unmatched. Germline V CDR1 and CDR2: SGHTA, FQGNSA.

The chain employs TRBV19 and TRBJ2-3; possibly TRBD2 for D (7 bases). Germline assignment: CDR1 LNHDA and CDR2 SQIVND (reference sequence). CDR3 length equals 17 residues. Between the trimmed V and J ends, which lost 5 bases and 6 bases, there was a span of 24 bases. Here the CDR3 reads CASSSRGAGQLTDTQYF. The CDR3 DNA is TGTGCCAGTAGTTCTCGAGGAGCGGGACAACTCACGGATACGCAGTATTTT.

The rearrangement joins TRBV7-3 to TRBJ2-3; TRBD2 aligns across 9 bases. The trim removed 5 bases at V and 6 bases at J, leaving 9 bases unmatched. Germline values: CDR1 SGHTA, CDR2 FQGTGA. CDR3 length: 15 residues. In DNA form, the CDR3 reads TGTGCCAGCAGCCCAGGCGGGACTAGCTCGGATACGCAGTATTTT. Its translation is CASSPGGTSSDTQYF.

This chain joins TRBV7-3 and TRBJ2-1; D remains ambiguous. The CDR3 covers 15 residues. Trimming pared 2 bases from V and 1 base from J, leaving 9 bases between. Germline loops: CDR1 SGHTA, CDR2 FQGTGA. In DNA form, the CDR3 reads TGTGCCAGCAGCTTAGTTTTGAGTTCCTACAATGAGCAGTTCTTC. Protein sequence: CASSLVLSSYNEQFF.

This clone was observed a single time. The identical CDR3 is also encoded by other nucleotide sequences in the sample. V and J are TRBV18 and TRBJ1-1; 8 bases match TRBD1. The V and J ends lost 5 bases and 4 bases, in that order; junction bases with no gene match: 3. Germline values: CDR1 KGHSH, CDR2 LQKENI. This CDR3 is 13 amino acids long. The CDR3 sequence is CASSVDRATEAFF. In nucleotides, the CDR3 is TGTGCCAGCTCAGTGGACAGGGCCACTGAAGCTTTCTTT.

V is TRBV11-2 and J is TRBJ1-4; D possibly corresponds to TRBD1 (5 bases). Germline loops: CDR1 SGHAT, CDR2 FQNNGV. Trimming stripped 5 bases from V and 8 bases from J, with 18 bases between. This CDR3 is built from 15 residues. The CDR3 DNA is TGTGCCAGCAGCCTCGGGGCGGGGAGAGGCGAAAAACTGTTTTTT. Protein: CASSLGAGRGEKLFF. Using reference TRBV11-2 and TRBJ1-4 for the parts outside the CDR3, the full variable domain is EAGVAQSPRYKIIEKRQSVAFWCNPISGHATLYWYQQILGQGPKLLIQFQNNGVVDDSQLPKDRFSAERLKGVDSTLKIQPAKLEDSAVYLCASSLGAGRGEKLFFGSGTQLSVL.

This clone was picked up a small number of times. V and J are TRBV6-5 and TRBJ2-2, with 9 bases lining up with TRBD2. The CDR3 loop spans 14 amino acids. Germline lookup yields CDR1 MNHEY and CDR2 SVGAGI. The junction had 3 bases not matched to a gene; V was cut back by 4 bases and J by 6 bases. The CDR3 is CASSSSGTSGELFF. The CDR3 DNA follows: TGTGCCAGCAGTTCTAGCGGGACCTCCGGGGAGCTGTTTTTT.

The chain is built from TRBV5-6 and TRBJ2-5, with 9 bases lining up with TRBD1. V shed 4 bases and J 6 bases; nucleotides not matched to a gene: 10. The CDR3 length is 15 residues. The germline V gene encodes CDR1 SGHDT and CDR2 YYEEEE. The CDR3 bases are TGTGCCAGCAGCCTACCGGGACAGGGAGCGAAGACCCAGTACTTC. This encodes CASSLPGQGAKTQYF.

This chain joins TRBV27 and TRBJ1-4; D is possibly TRBD1 (5 bases). The CDR3 is 14 residues long. Germline V gene data show CDR1 as MNHEY and CDR2 as SMNVEV (reference sequence). Trimming left V 3 bases short and J 11 bases short, with 16 bases between. The CDR3 DNA reads TGTGCCAGCAGTTTGAGTAAGGGGCGGTCGAAACTGTTTTTT. Translating gives CASSLSKGRSKLFF.

The chain recombines TRBV14 with TRBJ1-1; no firm D call. The CDR3 is made up of 13 amino acids. In germline, CDR1 is SGHDN, CDR2 FVKESK. V lost 3 bases and J 1 base, leaving 6 bases between the germline ends. The CDR3 here is CASSHARNTEAFF. CDR3 nucleotides: TGTGCCAGCAGCCACGCGAGGAACACTGAAGCTTTCTTT.

The J gene is TRBJ2-7, the V gene TRBV6-6, with TRBD1 matching over 10 bases. V was pared by 7 bases and J by 1 base, with 7 bases of the junction left unmatched. Germline CDR1 and CDR2: MNHNY and SVGAGI (reference sequence). The CDR3 consists of 15 residues. CDR3: CASTLGTGESYEQYF. The CDR3 DNA reads as TGTGCCAGCACCTTAGGGACAGGGGAGTCCTACGAGCAGTACTTC.

The CDR3 reads CASSPLAGGTHEQFF. DNA of the CDR3: TGTGCCAGCAGTCCACTAGCGGGAGGGACCCATGAGCAGTTCTTC. The V gene is TRBV27, the J gene TRBJ2-1, with TRBD2 matching over 13 bases. V trimming: 5 bases; J trimming: 8 bases; junction bases outside the gene matches: 6. The CDR3 has 15 amino acids. Germline V gene data show CDR1 as MNHEY and CDR2 as SMNVEV (reference sequence).

The V call is TRBV28, the J call TRBJ2-4; 10 positions match TRBD2. CDR1 and CDR2 from the germline V gene are MDHEN and SYDVKM. Trimming cost V 6 bases and J 0 bases; bases outside gene matches: 5. The length of the CDR3 is 16 residues. The CDR3 DNA is TGTGCCAGCAGAGGACTAGCGGAACTAGCCAAAAACATTCAGTACTTC. Protein product: CASRGLAELAKNIQYF.

J is TRBJ2-5 and V is TRBV7-9, with TRBD1 matching over 7 bases. The germline V gene encodes CDR1 SEHNR and CDR2 FQNEAQ (reference sequence). Trimming at V came to 5 bases and at J to 2 bases, leaving 5 bases not matched to a gene. The CDR3 consists of 14 residues. In DNA, the CDR3 is TGTGCCAGCAGCCGGAGACAGGGTCAAGAGACCCAGTACTTC. It codes for CASSRRQGQETQYF.

This chain uses TRBV7-2 with TRBJ2-5, with D uncertain. The CDR3 is made up of 14 amino acids. The V end lost 1 base, the J end lost 0 bases, and 6 bases lay between the germline ends. The germline CDR1 and CDR2 sequences are SGHTA and FQGNSA. CDR3 coding DNA: TGTGCCAGCAGCTTAGGGCCGTACCAAGAGACCCAGTACTTC. Translation gives CASSLGPYQETQYF.

The sample holds one count of this clone. A read error may account for a junction end that differs from germline. The chain recombines TRBV7-7 with TRBJ2-7; TRBD1 agrees at 8 bases. This CDR3 region has 16 residues. The germline V gene has CDR1 SSHAT and CDR2 FNYEAQ (reference sequence). The CDR3: CASSLARTGGSYEQYF. The CDR3 coding sequence is TGTGCTAGCAGCTTAGCGCGTACAGGGGGCTCCTACGAGCAGTACTTC.

This sequence joins TRBV18 and TRBJ1-4, with TRBD1 identical over 7 bases. The CDR3 contains 15 residues. J was trimmed by 4 bases and V by 4 bases; bases with no gene match: 6. Looked up from germline, CDR1 is KGHSH and CDR2 is LQKENI. This CDR3 reads CASSLSQGINEKLFF. Written as DNA, the CDR3 is TGTGCCAGCTCACTATCACAGGGGATTAATGAAAAACTGTTTTTT.

The chain combines TRBV5-1 with TRBJ2-7; 8 nucleotides match TRBD1. Trimming took 0 bases from V and 5 from J; bases not matched to a gene: 4. From germline, CDR1 is SGHRS and CDR2 YFSETQ. CDR3 size: 14 residues. The CDR3 sequence is CASSLGTGIHEQYF. The DNA of the CDR3 is TGCGCCAGCAGCTTGGGGACAGGGATCCACGAGCAGTACTTC.

This clone has a single count. This sequence joins TRBV25-1 and TRBJ1-1, with a weak D call TRBD1 (6 bases). This CDR3 has 15 residues. Germline lookup yields CDR1 MGHDK and CDR2 SYGVNS. V was clipped by 0 bases and J by 1 base, with 9 bases between them. CDR3 nucleotide sequence: TGTGCCAGCAGTGAATATCACAGGGCGAACACTGAAGCTTTCTTT. The encoded protein is CASSEYHRANTEAFF.

The chain joins TRBV10-2 to TRBJ2-3, with D tentatively TRBD1 (5 bases). The CDR3 has 12 residues. V was cut by 6 bases and J by 4 bases, with 8 bases left in between. Germline CDR1 WSHSY, CDR2 SAAADI. The CDR3 DNA sequence: TGCGCCAGCAGCGAGACAGCAGATACGCAGTATTTT. It translates to CASSETADTQYF.

CDR3 amino acids: CASSLRQGRWETQYF. In DNA, the CDR3 is TGTGCCAGCAGCTTAAGACAGGGAAGGTGGGAGACCCAGTACTTC. The chain combines TRBV7-2 with TRBJ2-5; 7 bases fit TRBD1. CDR1 and CDR2 from the germline V gene are SGHTA and FQGNSA. Trimming took 2 bases from V and 5 from J; bases not matched to a gene: 8. This CDR3 spans 15 amino acids.

The chain recombines TRBV5-1 with TRBJ1-1; no firm D call. Germline V lookup: CDR1 SGHRS, CDR2 YFSETQ. The CDR3 has 12 amino acids. The V end was cut by 2 bases, the J end by 4 bases, with 6 bases between. Here the CDR3 reads CASSLEGTEAFF. CDR3 sequence (DNA): TGCGCCAGCAGCTTAGAGGGCACTGAAGCTTTCTTT.

In this sample, this clone turned up once. Other DNA sequences from this sample encode an identical CDR3 as well. V and J are TRBV18 and TRBJ2-1; TRBD1 is a possible D gene (5 bases). CDR3 length: 13 amino acids. CDR1 is KGHSH, CDR2 LQKENI, per germline. Trimming cost V 3 bases and J 3 bases, with 6 bases left between them. In DNA, the CDR3 is TGTGCCAGCTCACCCGACAGCTACAATGAGCAGTTCTTC. Translated: CASSPDSYNEQFF.

This clone was detected a few times. The chain uses TRBV19 and TRBJ1-2; 10 bases match TRBD1. This CDR3 comprises 16 residues. V was clipped by 7 bases and J by 4 bases; unmatched bases: 12. CDR1 is LNHDA, CDR2 SQIVND, per germline (reference sequence). CDR3 sequence (DNA): TGTGCCAGTATCTTCGCTGGACAGGGGGACCTCTATGGCTACACCTTC. Protein product: CASIFAGQGDLYGYTF.

The chain links TRBV10-3 to TRBJ2-3; maybe TRBD2 (6 bases). The CDR3 length is 17 residues. V shed 0 bases and J shed 3 bases, with 16 bases lying between them. In germline, CDR1 is ENHRY, CDR2 SYGVKD. The CDR3 region has the DNA TGTGCCATCAGTGAGTCCGCCATTGGAGGGAGGACAGATACGCAGTATTTT. This codes for CAISESAIGGRTDTQYF.